Following are 25 T cell receptor beta chains from one sample sequenced in a study of blood T cell repertoires in COVID-19. Profiling relied on immunoSEQ multiplex PCR, and the TCRdb table lists in-frame clones only, not all of them. The sample lists fewer than 70,000 clones; roughly 92% were seen once. Sequenced: peripheral blood. These receptors were collected from a middle-aged man with active COVID-19.

The chain recombines TRBV10-2 with TRBJ2-5; 8 bases map to TRBD2. The germline gives CDR1 WSHSY, CDR2 SAAADI. J lost 5 bases, V lost 6 bases, and 8 bases had no gene match. This CDR3 has 14 amino acids. The DNA of the CDR3 is TGCGCCAGCAGCCCCCGGGGGGGGGTCGAGACCCAGTACTTC. This translates into CASSPRGGVETQYF.

This clone came up once. This chain connects TRBV30 to TRBJ2-7; D may be TRBD1 (6 bases). Germline CDR1 and CDR2: GTSNPN and SVGIG (reference sequence). The CDR3 totals 11 residues. Trimming cost V 5 bases and J 3 bases, with 8 bases left between them. In DNA, the CDR3 is TGTGCCTGGGGGACACTCTACGAGCAGTACTTC. As protein: CAWGTLYEQYF.

This clone was seen a few times. The V gene is TRBV4-1, the J gene TRBJ2-7, with TRBD1 as a possible D gene (6 bases). V dropped 2 bases and J dropped 3 bases, with 11 bases sitting between them. The CDR3 contains 14 residues. From germline, CDR1 is MGHRA and CDR2 YSYEKL. CDR3 bases: TGCGCCAGCAGCCAACCAGACAGGTTCTACGAGCAGTACTTC. Translating it yields CASSQPDRFYEQYF.

This clone has a single count. The chain has TRBV28 and TRBJ2-7; D not resolved. The CDR3 covers 11 residues. V was clipped by 3 bases and J by 2 bases, with 2 bases between them. CDR1 is MDHEN, CDR2 SYDVKM, per germline. CDR3 protein: CASSFTYEQYF. In DNA form, the CDR3 reads TGTGCCAGCAGTTTTACCTACGAGCAGTACTTC.

This chain connects TRBV28 to TRBJ1-5; 8 bases fit TRBD1. Germline values: CDR1 MDHEN, CDR2 SYDVKM. V was clipped by 7 bases and J by 2 bases; unmatched bases: 13. This CDR3 is built from 17 residues. In nucleotides, the CDR3 is TGTGCCAGCATAGGCAGGGGGCTTTTGCGGGGCAATCAGCCCCAGCATTTT. This sequence encodes CASIGRGLLRGNQPQHF.

As DNA, the CDR3 is TGTGCCAGCAGCTTAGCGCTAGCGGGAGCAGCAGACTACAATGAGCAGTTCTTC. It yields the protein CASSLALAGAADYNEQFF. This sequence joins TRBV7-8 and TRBJ2-1; 10 positions match TRBD2. CDR1 is SGHVS, CDR2 FQNEAQ, per germline. V trimming: 0 bases; J trimming: 3 bases; junction bases outside the gene matches: 8. The CDR3 length is 18 residues.

The chain joins TRBV7-2 to TRBJ1-2, with TRBD1 as a possible D gene (5 bases). CDR3 size: 15 residues. CDR1 and CDR2 from the germline V gene are SGHTA and FQGNSA. Between the trimmed V and J ends, which lost 5 bases and 3 bases, there was a span of 16 bases. This CDR3 reads CASSPYPSGHYGYTF. The CDR3, as DNA: TGTGCCAGCAGCCCATACCCTTCAGGGCACTATGGCTACACCTTC. Using reference TRBV7-2 and TRBJ1-2 for the parts outside the CDR3, the full variable domain is GAGVSQSPSNKVTEKGKDVELRCDPISGHTALYWYRQSLGQGLEFLIYFQGNSAPDKSGLPSDRFSAERTGGSVSTLTIQRTQQEDSAVYLCASSPYPSGHYGYTFGSGTRLTVV.

The J gene is TRBJ1-1, the V gene TRBV7-2, with a weak D call TRBD1 (5 bases). Per the germline V gene, CDR1 is SGHTA and CDR2 is FQGNSA. The CDR3 covers 14 residues. The V end lost 2 bases, the J end lost 5 bases, and 12 bases lay between the germline ends. The CDR3 sequence is CASSLNQGGTEAFF. CDR3 bases: TGTGCCAGCAGCTTAAATCAGGGAGGGACTGAAGCTTTCTTT.

This clone was detected once. This chain uses TRBV5-1 with TRBJ1-1; 7 bases line up with TRBD1. Germline-derived CDR1 and CDR2 are SGHRS and YFSETQ. The CDR3 contains 15 residues. V trimming: 0 bases; J trimming: 5 bases; junction bases outside the gene matches: 7. The CDR3 is CASSLVPGGKTEAFF. DNA for the CDR3: TGCGCCAGCAGCTTGGTTCCAGGGGGGAAGACTGAAGCTTTCTTT.

The gene calls are TRBV5-1 and TRBJ1-4, with a tentative D call TRBD1 (6 bases). V shed 0 bases and J shed 10 bases, with 10 bases lying between them. CDR3 size: 13 residues. Germline V gives CDR1 SGHRS, CDR2 YFSETQ. The CDR3 sequence is CASSLEQGGKLFF. The CDR3 DNA reads TGCGCCAGCAGCTTGGAACAGGGTGGAAAACTGTTTTTT.

The chain uses TRBV19 and TRBJ1-5; the D is unclear. CDR1 is LNHDA, CDR2 SQIVND, per germline (reference sequence). V lost 8 bases, J lost 0 bases, and 11 bases lay in between. CDR3 length: 14 amino acids. The CDR3 is CASRGYASNQPQHF. The DNA of the CDR3 is TGTGCCAGTCGAGGCTACGCTAGCAATCAGCCCCAGCATTTT.

This clone was recorded only once. V gene TRBV5-1 combines with J gene TRBJ2-3; 8 positions match TRBD1. The CDR3 length is 16 residues. Germline CDR1 is SGHRS and CDR2 is YFSETQ. V shed 4 bases and J 0 bases; nucleotides not matched to a gene: 7. The DNA for the CDR3 is TGCGCCAGCAGCCCCCGAGGACAGGGTAGCACAGATACGCAGTATTTT. Protein product: CASSPRGQGSTDTQYF.

The chain carries TRBV28 and TRBJ2-7, with 8 bases that match TRBD1. The germline CDR1 and CDR2 sequences are MDHEN and SYDVKM. This CDR3 region has 22 residues. V shed 2 bases and J 3 bases; nucleotides not matched to a gene: 27. The CDR3 sequence: CASSLGKNHRARTGPLVYEQYF. In DNA, the CDR3 is TGTGCCAGCAGTTTAGGGAAAAATCACCGGGCCCGGACAGGGCCCCTTGTCTACGAGCAGTACTTC.

V and J are TRBV28 and TRBJ1-5; D perhaps matches TRBD1 (5 bases). V gave up 3 bases and J gave up 0 bases, with 18 bases separating them. CDR1 is MDHEN and CDR2 is SYDVKM in the germline V gene. This CDR3 region has 18 residues. DNA for the CDR3: TGTGCCAGCAGTTTGTTCCCGGGTTTAGGGGATAGCAATCAGCCCCAGCATTTT. Protein product: CASSLFPGLGDSNQPQHF.

This rearrangement joins TRBV6-1 to TRBJ2-7; D ambiguous. The germline V gene has CDR1 MNHNS and CDR2 SASEGT. The ends were cut back, 2 bases at V and 2 bases at J, with 7 bases in the middle. The CDR3 has 13 amino acids. For the CDR3, the DNA is TGTGCCAGCAGTGAACCCGGTCCCTACGAGCAGTACTTC. Protein: CASSEPGPYEQYF.

The chain has TRBV7-9 and TRBJ2-7; D ambiguous. Trimming stripped 5 bases from V and 3 bases from J, with 14 bases between. This CDR3 comprises 14 residues. Germline V gene data show CDR1 as SEHNR and CDR2 as FQNEAQ (reference sequence). As DNA, the CDR3 is TGTGCCAGCAGCATACAGTCAGTTGGCTACGAGCAGTACTTC. Translating gives CASSIQSVGYEQYF.

This chain links TRBV7-8 with TRBJ2-7; 10 bases agree with TRBD1. Germline assignment: CDR1 SGHVS and CDR2 FQNEAQ. Losses at the gene ends were 6 bases for V and 4 bases for J; bases not matched to a gene: 9. The CDR3 contains 15 residues. The DNA for the CDR3 is TGTGCCAGCAGTTCTAGACAGGGGGCTCGGTACGAGCAGTACTTC. Its translation is CASSSRQGARYEQYF. Using reference TRBV7-8 and TRBJ2-7 for the parts outside the CDR3, the full variable domain is GAGVSQSPRYKVAKRGQDVALRCDPISGHVSLFWYQQALGQGPEFLTYFQNEAQLDKSGLPSDRFFAERPEGSVSTLKIQRTQQEDSAVYLCASSSRQGARYEQYFGPGTRLTVT.

The chain couples TRBV12-5 to TRBJ2-5; 7 bases map to TRBD2. Germline trimming cut 3 bases from V and 2 bases from J; bases unmatched to any gene: 0. Per germline, CDR1 LGHNT and CDR2 FRNRAP. The CDR3 is made up of 13 amino acids. In DNA form, the CDR3 reads TGTGCTAGTGGTTTTAGCGGGCAAGAGACCCAGTACTTC. Translation: CASGFSGQETQYF.

This clone was seen just once. The rearrangement links TRBV7-9 to TRBJ2-1; 12 nucleotides align to TRBD2. This CDR3 comprises 12 residues. Germline V gene data show CDR1 as SEHNR and CDR2 as FQNEAQ (reference sequence). V shed 11 bases and J 5 bases; nucleotides not matched to a gene: 1. DNA of the CDR3: TGTGCCGGACTAGCGGGGAACAATGAGCAGTTCTTC. Protein product: CAGLAGNNEQFF.

The chain carries TRBV7-2 and TRBJ2-1; 8 positions match TRBD2. The V gene end was trimmed by 5 bases and the J gene end by 7 bases; junction bases not matched to a gene: 7. CDR1 SGHTA and CDR2 FQGNSA come from the germline V gene. The CDR3 runs 14 residues. The CDR3 reads CASSEWTGGNEQFF. CDR3 coding DNA: TGTGCCAGCAGCGAATGGACGGGAGGGAATGAGCAGTTCTTC.

CDR3 in DNA: TGTGCCAGCAGCATTACCCTGGACAGGGGGACCTACAATGAGCAGTTCTTC. Encoded protein: CASSITLDRGTYNEQFF. The chain employs TRBV21-1 and TRBJ2-1; the D segment call TRBD1 is taken from the table without a DNA check. TRBV21-1 is deemed a pseudogene. The CDR3 consists of 17 residues.

The genes are TRBV10-3 and TRBJ2-5, with TRBD2 matching over 9 bases. The length of the CDR3 is 16 residues. Trimming cost V 10 bases and J 1 base; bases outside gene matches: 13. Germline lookup yields CDR1 ENHRY and CDR2 SYGVKD. CDR3 sequence (DNA): TGTGCCACCAAACTCGGGACTAGCACTCCCCAAGAGACCCAGTACTTC. This codes for CATKLGTSTPQETQYF.

The chain joins TRBV2 to TRBJ1-2; D is uncertain. CDR1 SNHLY and CDR2 FYNNEI come from the germline V gene. The ends were cut back, 7 bases at V and 8 bases at J, with 11 bases in the middle. The CDR3 length is 11 residues. The CDR3 DNA reads TGTGCCAGCAAGAGGGATGCGGGCTACACCTTC. Residues: CASKRDAGYTF.

The rearrangement uses TRBV5-6 and TRBJ1-5; D call uncertain. V was shortened by 4 bases and J by 0 bases, with 17 bases between the two germline ends. The V gene's germline CDR1 is SGHDT and CDR2 YYEEEE. CDR3 length: 17 residues. The CDR3 DNA is TGTGCCAGCAGCCTGACGGGAGTCAGCTATAGCAATCAGCCCCAGCATTTT. Translating it yields CASSLTGVSYSNQPQHF.

The chain links TRBV5-4 to TRBJ2-1, with D hard to call. Germline V gene data show CDR1 as SGHNT and CDR2 as YYREEE (reference sequence). Trimming pared 3 bases from V and 0 bases from J, leaving 10 bases between. This CDR3 has 15 amino acids. The CDR3 region is CASSSPGSSYNEQFF. For the CDR3, the DNA is TGTGCCAGCAGCTCCCCCGGGTCCTCCTACAATGAGCAGTTCTTC.